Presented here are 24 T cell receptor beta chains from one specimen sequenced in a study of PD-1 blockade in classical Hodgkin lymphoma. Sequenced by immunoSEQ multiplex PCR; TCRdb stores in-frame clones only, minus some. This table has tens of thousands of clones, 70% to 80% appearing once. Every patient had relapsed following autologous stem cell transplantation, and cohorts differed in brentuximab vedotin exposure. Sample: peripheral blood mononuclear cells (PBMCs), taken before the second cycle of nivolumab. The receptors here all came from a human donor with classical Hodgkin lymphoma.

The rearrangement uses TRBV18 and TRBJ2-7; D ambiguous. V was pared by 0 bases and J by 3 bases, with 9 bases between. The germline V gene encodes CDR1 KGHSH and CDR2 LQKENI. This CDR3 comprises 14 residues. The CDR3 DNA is TGTGCCAGCTCACCACCGATTAACGACTACGAGCAGTACTTC. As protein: CASSPPINDYEQYF.

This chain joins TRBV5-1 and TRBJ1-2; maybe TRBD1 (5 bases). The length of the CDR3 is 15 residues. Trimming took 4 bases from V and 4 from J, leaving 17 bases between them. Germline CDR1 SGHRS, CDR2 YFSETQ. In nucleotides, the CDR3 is TGCGCCAGCAGCCCCCGCCAGGGTACTATCTATGGCTACACCTTC. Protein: CASSPRQGTIYGYTF.

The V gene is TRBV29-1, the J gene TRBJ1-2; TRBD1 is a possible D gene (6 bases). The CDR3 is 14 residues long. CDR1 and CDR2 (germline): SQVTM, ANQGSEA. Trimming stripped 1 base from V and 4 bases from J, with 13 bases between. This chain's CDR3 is CSVEARTVSYGYTF. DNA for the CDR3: TGCAGCGTTGAAGCGCGGACAGTTTCCTATGGCTACACCTTC.

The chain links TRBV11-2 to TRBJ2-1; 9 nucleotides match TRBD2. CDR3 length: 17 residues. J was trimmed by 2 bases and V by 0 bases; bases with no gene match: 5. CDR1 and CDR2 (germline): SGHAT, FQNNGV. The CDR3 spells CASSLDPGTSPYNEQFF. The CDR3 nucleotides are TGTGCCAGCAGCTTAGACCCCGGGACTAGCCCCTACAATGAGCAGTTCTTC.

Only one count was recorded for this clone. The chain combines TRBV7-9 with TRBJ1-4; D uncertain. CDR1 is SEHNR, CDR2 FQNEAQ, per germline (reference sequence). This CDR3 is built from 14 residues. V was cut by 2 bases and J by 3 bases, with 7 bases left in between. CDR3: CASSLKWSNEKLFF. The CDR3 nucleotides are TGTGCCAGCAGCTTAAAGTGGTCTAATGAAAAACTGTTTTTT.

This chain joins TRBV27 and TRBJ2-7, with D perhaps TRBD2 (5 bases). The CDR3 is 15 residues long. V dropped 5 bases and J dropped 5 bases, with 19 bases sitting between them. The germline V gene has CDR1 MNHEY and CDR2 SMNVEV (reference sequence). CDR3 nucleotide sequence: TGTGCCAGCAGTGCGGGTAAAGTTAGTGGCCACGAGCAGTACTTC. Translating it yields CASSAGKVSGHEQYF.

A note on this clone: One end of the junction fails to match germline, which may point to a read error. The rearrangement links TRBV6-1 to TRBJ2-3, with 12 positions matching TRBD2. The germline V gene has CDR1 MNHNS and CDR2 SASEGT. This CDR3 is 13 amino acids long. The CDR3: CASGLAGRDTQYF. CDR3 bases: TGCGCGTCCGGACTAGCGGGGAGGGATACGCAGTATTTT.

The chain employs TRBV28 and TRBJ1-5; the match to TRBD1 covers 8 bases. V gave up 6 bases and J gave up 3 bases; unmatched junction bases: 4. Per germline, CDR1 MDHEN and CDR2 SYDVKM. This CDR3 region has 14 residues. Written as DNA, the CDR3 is TGTGCCAGCAGCTTTCAGGGGGCCAATCAGCCCCAGCATTTT. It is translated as CASSFQGANQPQHF.

DNA for the CDR3: TGTGCCAGCAGTGAGGGACAGGGTTGGCAGTACTTC. Amino acids: CASSEGQGWQYF. The chain couples TRBV25-1 to TRBJ2-7, with 9 nucleotides matching TRBD1. Germline V gene data show CDR1 as MGHDK and CDR2 as SYGVNS. Germline trimming cut 3 bases from V and 9 bases from J; bases unmatched to any gene: 3. This CDR3 contains 12 residues.

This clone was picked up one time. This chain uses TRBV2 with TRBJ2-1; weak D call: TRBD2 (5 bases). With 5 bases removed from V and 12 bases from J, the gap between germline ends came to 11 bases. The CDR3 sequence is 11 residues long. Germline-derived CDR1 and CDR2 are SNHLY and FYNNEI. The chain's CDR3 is CASSPEGWQFF. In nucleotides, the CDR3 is TGTGCCAGCAGTCCTGAGGGATGGCAGTTCTTC. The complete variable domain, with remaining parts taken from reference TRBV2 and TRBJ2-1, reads EPEVTQTPSHQVTQMGQEVILRCVPISNHLYFYWYRQILGQKVEFLVSFYNNEISEKSEIFDDQFSVERPDGSNFTLKIRSTKLEDSAMYFCASSPEGWQFFGPGTRLTVL.

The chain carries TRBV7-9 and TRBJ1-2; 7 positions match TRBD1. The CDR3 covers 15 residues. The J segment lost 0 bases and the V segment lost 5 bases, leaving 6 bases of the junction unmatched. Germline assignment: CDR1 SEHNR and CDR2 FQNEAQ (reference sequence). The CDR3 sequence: CASSILGGSNYGYTF. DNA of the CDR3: TGTGCCAGCAGCATCCTAGGGGGCTCTAACTATGGCTACACCTTC.

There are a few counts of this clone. The CDR3 sequence: CASSLVGGLNTGELFF. The CDR3 DNA reads TGCGCCAGCAGCTTGGTAGGGGGACTCAACACCGGGGAGCTGTTTTTT. The rearrangement joins TRBV5-1 to TRBJ2-2; D possibly uses TRBD1 or TRBD2 (6 bases each). Trimming took off 0 bases at V and 2 bases at J, with 11 bases between the two ends. Germline V CDR1 and CDR2: SGHRS, YFSETQ. The CDR3 has 16 residues.

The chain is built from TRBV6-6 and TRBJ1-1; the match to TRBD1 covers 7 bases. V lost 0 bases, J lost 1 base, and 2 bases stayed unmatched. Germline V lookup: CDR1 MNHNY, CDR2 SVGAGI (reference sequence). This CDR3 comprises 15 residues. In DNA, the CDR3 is TGTGCCAGCAGTTACTCGAACAGGGGGAACACTGAAGCTTTCTTT. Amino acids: CASSYSNRGNTEAFF.

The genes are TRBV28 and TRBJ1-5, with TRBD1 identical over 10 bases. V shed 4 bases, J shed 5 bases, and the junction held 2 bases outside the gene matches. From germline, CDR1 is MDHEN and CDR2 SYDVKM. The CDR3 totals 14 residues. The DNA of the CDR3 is TGTGCCAGCAGTTCGGGACAGGGGTATCAGCCCCAGCATTTT. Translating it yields CASSSGQGYQPQHF.

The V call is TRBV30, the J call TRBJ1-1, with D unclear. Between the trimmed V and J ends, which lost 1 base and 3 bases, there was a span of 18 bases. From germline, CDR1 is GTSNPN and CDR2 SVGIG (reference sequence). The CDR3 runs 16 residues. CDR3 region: CAWSALLAPRDTEAFF. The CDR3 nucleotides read TGTGCCTGGAGTGCACTCCTCGCGCCGAGGGACACTGAAGCTTTCTTT.

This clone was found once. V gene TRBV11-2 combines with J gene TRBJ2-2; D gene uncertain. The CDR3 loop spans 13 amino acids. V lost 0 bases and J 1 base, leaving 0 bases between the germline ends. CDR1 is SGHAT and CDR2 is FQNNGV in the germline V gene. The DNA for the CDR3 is TGTGCCAGCAGCTTAGAGAACACCGGGGAGCTGTTTTTT. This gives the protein CASSLENTGELFF.

The CDR3 bases are TGTGCCAGTAGATCTAGCGGGGTGCCCGCCTACGAGCAGTACTTC. This translates into CASRSSGVPAYEQYF. The rearrangement joins TRBV19 to TRBJ2-7, with 9 bases matching TRBD2. Losses at the gene ends were 6 bases for V and 2 bases for J; bases not matched to a gene: 8. The germline V gene encodes CDR1 LNHDA and CDR2 SQIVND (reference sequence). The CDR3 extends over 15 amino acids.

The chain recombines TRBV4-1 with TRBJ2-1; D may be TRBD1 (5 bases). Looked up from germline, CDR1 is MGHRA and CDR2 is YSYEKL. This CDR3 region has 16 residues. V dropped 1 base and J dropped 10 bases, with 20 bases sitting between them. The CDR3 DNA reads TGCGCCAGCAGCCAAGTGGGGCTAGAGAGGTCCCGGGAGCAGTTCTTC. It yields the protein CASSQVGLERSREQFF.

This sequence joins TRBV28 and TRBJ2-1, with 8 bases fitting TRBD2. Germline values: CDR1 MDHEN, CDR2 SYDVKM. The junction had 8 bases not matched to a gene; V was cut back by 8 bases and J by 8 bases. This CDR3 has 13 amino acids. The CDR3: CASRGGTWDEQFF. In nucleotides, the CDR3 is TGTGCCAGCCGGGGGGGGACCTGGGATGAGCAGTTCTTC.

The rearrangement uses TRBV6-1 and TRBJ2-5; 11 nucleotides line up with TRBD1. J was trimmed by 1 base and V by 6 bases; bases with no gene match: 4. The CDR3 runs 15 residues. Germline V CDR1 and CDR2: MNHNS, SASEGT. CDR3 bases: TGTGCCAGCAGGGGACAGGGGGTGATCCAAGAGACCCAGTACTTC. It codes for CASRGQGVIQETQYF.

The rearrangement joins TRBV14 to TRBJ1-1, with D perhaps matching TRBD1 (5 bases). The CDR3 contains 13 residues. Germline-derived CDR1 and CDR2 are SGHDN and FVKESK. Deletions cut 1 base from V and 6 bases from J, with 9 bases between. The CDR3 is CASSQVGESEAFF. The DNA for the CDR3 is TGTGCCAGCAGCCAAGTAGGGGAATCTGAAGCTTTCTTT.

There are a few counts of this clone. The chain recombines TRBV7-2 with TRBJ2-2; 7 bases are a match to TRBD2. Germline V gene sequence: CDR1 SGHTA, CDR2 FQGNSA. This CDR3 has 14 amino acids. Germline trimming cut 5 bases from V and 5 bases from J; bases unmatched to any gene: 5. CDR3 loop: CASSPRRGTGELFF. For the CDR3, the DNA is TGTGCCAGCAGCCCACGGCGGGGGACCGGGGAGCTGTTTTTT.

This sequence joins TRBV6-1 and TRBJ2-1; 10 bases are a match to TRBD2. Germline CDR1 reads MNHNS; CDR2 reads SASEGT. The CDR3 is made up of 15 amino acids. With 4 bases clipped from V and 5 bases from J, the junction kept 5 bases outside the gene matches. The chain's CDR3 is CASSAWTSGNNEQFF. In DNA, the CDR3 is TGTGCCAGCAGTGCCTGGACTAGCGGAAACAATGAGCAGTTCTTC.

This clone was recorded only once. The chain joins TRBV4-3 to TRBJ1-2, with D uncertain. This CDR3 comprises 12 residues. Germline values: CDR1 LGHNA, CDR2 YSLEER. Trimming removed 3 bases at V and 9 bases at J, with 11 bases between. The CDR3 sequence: CASSHGDGRYTF. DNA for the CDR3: TGCGCCAGCAGCCATGGGGATGGGCGCTACACCTTC.